This T cell receptor (beta chain) was retrieved from a study of shared clonotypes between healthy human individuals (dated by TCRdb to 2020 to 2022). Background on the whole study: A few men and a couple of women, aged 18 to 49 years, made up the cohort. Different laboratories and diverse techniques were used to prepare libraries and sequence TCR repertoires, to increase sequencing depth and limit assay-specific biases. Each donor's leukapheresis produced roughly between roughly 0.85 and 10 billion PBMCs. Blood TCR repertoires of five healthy adults were deeply sequenced to estimate repertoire size and the extent of clonotype sharing between individuals. For each donor, three plates each were used for CD4 naive and CD4 memory, two plates were used for CD8 naive, and one plate was used for CD8 memory.

CDR1 and CDR2 are drawn from the germline V gene: SGHRS, YFSETQ. Including cysteine and phenylalanine, the CDR3 has 15 amino acids. The read is trimmed to its CDR3 DNA, 45 bases read in frame from base 1. V sheds 3 bases and J sheds 4 bases, leaving 14 bases between their ends. Healthy HIV-negative adults with no recently reported acute infections or vaccinations were included as donors. Every donor was a Caucasian adult living in Nashville, Tennessee, USA. CD4+ T cells were enriched through magnetic negative selection, after which naive cells were positively selected on CD45RA and the remaining negative fraction served as the memory subset. Blood was obtained by leukapheresis, after which PBMCs were separated by Ficoll-Histopaque density gradient centrifugation and cryopreserved in liquid nitrogen vapor phase. Analytical flow cytometry was used to check the purity and quantity of every magnetically sorted T cell population. Genomic DNA was isolated from each sorted fraction and quantified by UV absorbance on a Nanodrop 2000c.

Study-wide conclusions, independent of this receptor: Larger estimated clonotype richness was generally found for naive subsets than for memory subsets. The genetic and exposure-history diversity represented was limited by the small number of donors. Compared with non-shared clonotypes, clonotypes shared by all four sorted-subset donors had higher generation probabilities. Across several donors, around 5% of naive CD4, around 3.3% of naive CD8, roughly 2.2% of memory CD4, and approximately 0.4% of memory CD8 clonotypes were shared. Pairwise subsampling led to the expectation that sequencing depth would affect the degree of clonotype sharing among donors. Sampling was limited to blood, and TCR repertoires in tissue likely differ from TCR repertoires in blood. Rarefaction of sorted-subset datasets indicated incomplete sequencing despite the large sequencing depth.

Using the deep immunoSEQ assay, multiplex PCR amplified TCR CDR3 regions from genomic DNA. Genomic DNA extracted from each cell subset was distributed evenly over all wells of several immunoSEQ 96-well plates, and each plate served as one replicate. For sorted subsets, each replicate PCR was loaded with around 200 ng genomic DNA, equivalent to about 30,000 T cell genomes. The purified libraries were quantified using a Qubit 3.0 fluorometer, sized with a Bioanalyzer 2100, and then quantified again using the KAPA Library Quantification kit. Every immunoSEQ 96-well plate was sequenced on a separate single-read 150-cycle Illumina NextSeq 550 flow cell. As for how the authors treated the data: Because only junctional sequences without quality scores were contained in the immunoSEQ output, filtering matching that applied to full-length reads could not be performed. Sequences were annotated with PyIR, a Python wrapper for IgBLAST v1.9, using IMGT germline references to assign V/J genes and CDR3. Any read was removed if the V/J assignment was weak (E-value above 1e-6), the CDR3 was missing, or the read contained stop codons, out-of-frame junctions, or ambiguous translated residues. V3J clonotypes were defined by identical inferred V gene, J gene, and CDR3 amino acid sequence. To compute the percentage overlap between repertoires, the number of shared unique clonotypes was divided by the size of the smaller repertoire. Repertoire richness was assessed with RTK rarefaction, the Chao1 estimator, and Recon v2.1 estimates of unobserved clonotypes. OLGA was used to compute generation probabilities for all TCRbeta clonotypes that the gDNA method yielded from a handful of donors. TCRdb stores this immuneACCESS table with in-frame sequences only. Part of the clones is absent; in the studies checked, under half of the shortfall reflects unresolved V genes, and no reason is known for the rest. Clone size and V and J calls were adopted from that table, with D and trimming inferred from the DNA. The sample table holds about 2.4 million clones, of which more than 80% were seen once. Roughly 0.15% of the sample is held by the ten biggest clonotypes.

About this clone itself: Its antigen is not yet known. Base qualities are missing; no much larger clone stands one base away.

The sequenced sample was naive CD4+ T cells sorted from blood. The cell subset or site label of this sample denotes: CD45RA+ positively selected. The chain links TRBV5-1 with TRBJ1-3; the D gene is not confidently resolved. This clonotype was obtained from a man in his late teens or twenties in good health. The nucleotide sequence reads as follows: TGCGCCAGCAGCTCATACAGCGAAACAGGAAACACCATATATTTT. This translates into CASSSYSETGNTIYF.